This T cell receptor beta chain appears in the sequencing data of a study of CD8+CD57+ T cells in acquired aplastic anemia. Investigators profiled TCR beta VDJ and CDR3 from genomic DNA template. MiXCR, run by TCRdb on the reads, gives a single entry per CDR3 protein. Here the sample spans a few hundred thousand distinct CDR3 sequences, roughly 61% being singletons. Patients picked for sequencing had shown CD8+CD57+ cell expansion detected by flow cytometry. The CDR3 extends over 14 amino acids. Trimming left V 0 bases short and J 4 bases short, with 9 bases between. Germline lookup yields CDR1 SGHAT and CDR2 FQNNGV.

This receptor was obtained from a human donor with aplastic anemia. Sequencing was done on a sample of sorted CD4+, CD8+, or CD8+CD57+ T cells (not recorded which) from PBMCs. V and J are TRBV11-2 and TRBJ2-5; D is perhaps TRBD1 (5 bases). CDR3 amino acids: CASSLERGSETQYF. Written as DNA, the CDR3 is TGTGCCAGCAGCTTAGAAAGGGGATCAGAGACCCAGTACTTC. Drawing the rest from reference TRBV11-2 and TRBJ2-5, the complete variable domain is EAGVAQSPRYKIIEKRQSVAFWCNPISGHATLYWYQQILGQGPKLLIQFQNNGVVDDSQLPKDRFSAERLKGVDSTLKIQPAKLEDSAVYLCASSLERGSETQYFGPGTRLLVL.